A single sample gave rise to the 26 T cell receptor beta chains below, sequenced in a study of T cell changes during pregnancy in multiple sclerosis. Profiled with immunoSEQ multiplex PCR; TCRdb holds only in-frame clones, not every one. The repertoire holds 40,000 to 60,000 clones, with around 92% as singletons. The sequencing used CD4+ T cells from peripheral blood mononuclear cells, collected in the third trimester of pregnancy. The receptors come from a female donor with multiple sclerosis, enrolled in a pregnancy study.

The chain employs TRBV9 and TRBJ1-1; the match to TRBD1 covers 9 bases. V lost 2 bases and J lost 1; bases outside the gene matches: 3. The CDR3 contains 15 residues. Germline V gene sequence: CDR1 SGDLS, CDR2 YYNGEE. The CDR3: CASSVGTGKNTEAFF. CDR3 sequence (DNA): TGTGCCAGCAGCGTGGGGACAGGGAAGAACACTGAAGCTTTCTTT.

The chain has TRBV27 and TRBJ2-7; TRBD1 matches 12 bases. This CDR3 spans 15 amino acids. CDR1 and CDR2 from the germline V gene are MNHEY and SMNVEV (reference sequence). V lost 0 bases to trimming and J lost 4 bases; unmatched junction nucleotides: 1. The CDR3, as DNA: TGTGCCAGCAGTTTATCGGGACAGGGGGCTTACGAGCAGTACTTC. The encoded protein is CASSLSGQGAYEQYF.

The rearrangement links TRBV27 to TRBJ1-2, with a possible D match to TRBD1 (6 bases). Trimming left V 5 bases short and J 2 bases short, with 12 bases between. The CDR3 spans 14 residues. Germline-derived CDR1 and CDR2 are MNHEY and SMNVEV (reference sequence). CDR3: CASSPPGTNYGYTF. CDR3 nucleotides: TGTGCCAGCAGTCCCCCCGGGACAAACTATGGCTACACCTTC.

The gene calls are TRBV15 and TRBJ1-4; D is unclear. The CDR3 has 13 amino acids. CDR1 is LNHNV and CDR2 is YYDKDF in the germline V gene (reference sequence). Trimming left V 3 bases short and J 7 bases short, with 9 bases between. CDR3 nucleotide sequence: TGTGCCACCAGCAGCCCCGCGCCTGAAAAACTGTTTTTT. Protein sequence: CATSSPAPEKLFF.

CDR3 loop: CASRSWGTGEWNEQFF. DNA for the CDR3: TGTGCCAGCAGGTCCTGGGGGACAGGGGAATGGAATGAGCAGTTCTTC. The chain joins TRBV5-4 to TRBJ2-1; 10 positions match TRBD1. The CDR3 sequence is 16 residues long. Germline CDR1 reads SGHNT; CDR2 reads YYREEE (reference sequence). V was pared by 5 bases and J by 7 bases, with 12 bases of the junction left unmatched.

This chain connects TRBV19 to TRBJ2-3, with a tentative D call TRBD2 (6 bases). Germline CDR1 and CDR2: LNHDA and SQIVND (reference sequence). This CDR3 comprises 13 residues. V lost 2 bases and J lost 4, with 7 bases in between. CDR3 DNA: TGTGCCAGTAGTATAACGGGGGCAGATACGCAGTATTTT. Its protein is CASSITGADTQYF.

The V and J genes are TRBV5-6 and TRBJ1-6; D is unresolved. Trimming left V 4 bases short and J 4 bases short, with 9 bases between. The length of the CDR3 is 14 residues. Germline V gene sequence: CDR1 SGHDT, CDR2 YYEEEE. In nucleotides, the CDR3 is TGTGCCAGCAGCCGCCGGGAGTATAATTCACCCCTCCACTTT. Translating it yields CASSRREYNSPLHF.

This chain uses TRBV11-2 with TRBJ2-5, with D tentatively TRBD1 (7 bases). Trimming took off 5 bases at V and 4 bases at J, with 14 bases between the two ends. Germline loops: CDR1 SGHAT, CDR2 FQNNGV. The length of the CDR3 is 14 residues. CDR3 nucleotides: TGTGCCAGCAGCGCTGGGCAGGGGGGAGAGACCCAGTACTTC. Its translation: CASSAGQGGETQYF.

The chain employs TRBV10-3 and TRBJ1-3; no clear D gene. Germline V gene sequence: CDR1 ENHRY, CDR2 SYGVKD. The V end lost 4 bases, the J end lost 0 bases, and 10 bases lay between the germline ends. This CDR3 is built from 15 residues. The CDR3 sequence is CAISAERRSGNTIYF. As DNA, the CDR3 is TGTGCCATCAGTGCGGAGCGTCGCTCTGGAAACACCATATATTTT.

The chain recombines TRBV18 with TRBJ1-1, with D unresolved. In germline, CDR1 is KGHSH, CDR2 LQKENI. Deletions cut 1 base from V and 1 base from J, with 7 bases between. The CDR3 runs 14 residues. The CDR3 nucleotides read TGTGCCAGCTCACCACTCCAGTGGAACACTGAAGCTTTCTTT. Residues: CASSPLQWNTEAFF.

This clone was observed a single time. This chain joins TRBV18 and TRBJ1-1; 8 bases are shared with TRBD1. The CDR3 spans 15 residues. Trimming took 5 bases from V and 1 from J; bases not matched to a gene: 6. Per germline, CDR1 KGHSH and CDR2 LQKENI. The CDR3 DNA sequence: TGTGCCAGCTCATTAGGACAGGGAGGGAACACTGAAGCTTTCTTT. As protein: CASSLGQGGNTEAFF. Based on the CDR3 plus reference TRBV18 and TRBJ1-1, the full variable domain is NAGVMQNPRHLVRRRGQEARLRCSPMKGHSHVYWYRQLPEEGLKFMVYLQKENIIDESGMPKERFSAEFPKEGPSILRIQQVVRGDSAAYFCASSLGQGGNTEAFFGQGTRLTVV.

CDR3 nucleotide sequence: TGTGCCAGCAGCTTATCCCTGGACAGGGGCAATCAGCCCCAGCATTTT. It specifies CASSLSLDRGNQPQHF. The chain recombines TRBV7-8 with TRBJ1-5; 8 bases agree with TRBD1. The CDR3 covers 16 residues. Germline lookup yields CDR1 SGHVS and CDR2 FQNEAQ. Losses at the gene ends were 2 bases for V and 2 bases for J; bases not matched to a gene: 5.

This clone was detected once. V gene TRBV9 combines with J gene TRBJ2-3, with TRBD2 matching 9 bases. Trimming took 0 bases from V and 5 from J; bases not matched to a gene: 4. The CDR3 is 15 residues long. Germline V gives CDR1 SGDLS, CDR2 YYNGEE. CDR3 amino acids: CASSVEGGGGDTQYF. The DNA for the CDR3 is TGTGCCAGCAGCGTAGAAGGCGGGGGGGGAGATACGCAGTATTTT.

V gene TRBV5-8 combines with J gene TRBJ2-1; 12 bases are a match to TRBD2. Per germline, CDR1 SGHTS and CDR2 YDEGEE. Germline trimming cut 3 bases from V and 8 bases from J; bases unmatched to any gene: 9. CDR3 length: 16 amino acids. The CDR3 reads CASSSDLAGGADEQFF. In nucleotides, the CDR3 is TGTGCCAGCAGCTCTGATCTAGCGGGGGGGGCCGATGAGCAGTTCTTC.

The chain carries TRBV2 and TRBJ2-7, with TRBD1 as a possible D gene (8 bases). Germline V gene lookup returns CDR1 SNHLY and CDR2 FYNNEI. V lost 7 bases and J lost 3, with 16 bases in between. The CDR3 runs 14 residues. CDR3 sequence: CASKTYRGGYEQYF. For the CDR3, the DNA is TGTGCCAGCAAGACCTACAGGGGGGGCTACGAGCAGTACTTC.

The rearrangement joins TRBV12-2 to TRBJ2-1; the D segment call TRBD2 is taken from the table without a DNA check. TRBV12-2 is termed a pseudogene. CDR3 length equals 20 residues. As DNA, the CDR3 is TGTGCAAGTCGCCACGGTACTCTAGCGGGGGGGCTTATCTCCTACAATGAGCAGTTCTTC. Translating it yields CASRHGTLAGGLISYNEQFF.

CDR3 bases: TGTGCCAGTAGTCCTCGGACAGGGCAAGAGACCCAGTACTTC. Protein: CASSPRTGQETQYF. The rearrangement links TRBV19 to TRBJ2-5; TRBD1 matches 8 bases. The CDR3 extends over 14 amino acids. Germline V CDR1 and CDR2: LNHDA, SQIVND (reference sequence). V dropped 5 bases and J dropped 2; count of bases not matched to a gene: 4. Filled out from reference TRBV19 and TRBJ2-5, the complete variable domain reads DGGITQSPKYLFRKEGQNVTLSCEQNLNHDAMYWYRQDPGQGLRLIYYSQIVNDFQKGDIAEGYSVSREKKESFPLTVTSAQKNPTAFYLCASSPRTGQETQYFGPGTRLLVL.

The chain recombines TRBV29-1 with TRBJ1-1; 9 bases are a match to TRBD1. Germline V gene data show CDR1 as SQVTM and CDR2 as ANQGSEA. The CDR3 loop spans 12 amino acids. V was pared by 6 bases and J by 3 bases, with 2 bases of the junction left unmatched. CDR3 in amino acids: CSVTGGYTEAFF. As DNA, the CDR3 is TGCAGCGTAACAGGGGGCTACACTGAAGCTTTCTTT.

The gene calls are TRBV5-1 and TRBJ2-3, with 8 bases lining up with TRBD2. Per germline, CDR1 SGHRS and CDR2 YFSETQ. After removal of 9 bases from V and 0 bases from J, the junction contained 6 bases not matched to a gene. This CDR3 comprises 14 residues. In DNA, the CDR3 is TGCGCCACCAGAGCGGGGGCGAGCACAGATACGCAGTATTTT. Its translation: CATRAGASTDTQYF.

The CDR3, as DNA: TGTGCCAGCAGCTTAGTCGGGGTGGGAGCTTTCTTT. Protein product: CASSLVGVGAFF. This chain links TRBV7-2 with TRBJ1-1; D is undetermined. This CDR3 spans 12 amino acids. Trimming removed 1 base from V and 10 bases from J, with 10 bases in between. Germline V gene lookup returns CDR1 SGHTA and CDR2 FQGNSA. Together with reference TRBV7-2 and TRBJ1-1, the CDR3 gives the full variable domain: GAGVSQSPSNKVTEKGKDVELRCDPISGHTALYWYRQSLGQGLEFLIYFQGNSAPDKSGLPSDRFSAERTGGSVSTLTIQRTQQEDSAVYLCASSLVGVGAFFGQGTRLTVV.

The CDR3 sequence: CASSLTGIWGGYTF. CDR3 in DNA: TGTGCCAGCAGTTTAACAGGCATCTGGGGTGGCTACACCTTC. V gene TRBV27 combines with J gene TRBJ1-2, with D possibly matching TRBD1 (5 bases). The V end was cut by 2 bases, the J end by 7 bases, with 14 bases between. This CDR3 spans 14 amino acids. CDR1 and CDR2 (germline): MNHEY, SMNVEV (reference sequence).

The chain joins TRBV6-1 to TRBJ2-5, with TRBD2 matching over 10 bases. V lost 7 bases to trimming and J lost 9 bases; unmatched junction nucleotides: 8. Germline CDR1 and CDR2: MNHNS and SASEGT. The CDR3 contains 13 residues. CDR3 amino acids: CASMHSGGWSQYF. The CDR3 nucleotides read TGTGCCAGCATGCATAGCGGGGGGTGGTCCCAGTACTTC.

J is TRBJ2-7 and V is TRBV7-2; D is undetermined. Trimming removed 2 bases at V and 2 bases at J, with 4 bases between. The length of the CDR3 is 12 residues. Germline values: CDR1 SGHTA, CDR2 FQGNSA. CDR3 sequence (DNA): TGTGCCAGCAGCTTAACAGCCTACGAGCAGTACTTC. Translation gives CASSLTAYEQYF.

V is TRBV6-1 and J is TRBJ1-2, with TRBD1 matching 8 bases. J was trimmed by 7 bases and V by 3 bases; bases with no gene match: 7. The CDR3 sequence is 14 residues long. Germline assignment: CDR1 MNHNS and CDR2 SASEGT. The CDR3 sequence is CASSEDRVSSGYTF. The CDR3 DNA follows: TGTGCCAGCAGTGAGGACAGGGTATCTTCTGGCTACACCTTC.

The chain has TRBV7-2 and TRBJ2-7; D is undetermined. The length of the CDR3 is 13 residues. The V end was cut by 0 bases, the J end by 0 bases, with 3 bases between. Germline CDR1 is SGHTA and CDR2 is FQGNSA. The CDR3 nucleotides read TGTGCCAGCAGCTTAGCCGTCTCCTACGAGCAGTACTTC. Its protein product is CASSLAVSYEQYF.

The chain employs TRBV6-6 and TRBJ1-1; the match to TRBD1 covers 8 bases. The germline gives CDR1 MNHNY, CDR2 SVGAGI (reference sequence). With V trimmed by 5 bases and J by 5 bases, 7 bases remained unmatched. This CDR3 spans 14 amino acids. CDR3 region: CASSGQGAGTEAFF. The CDR3 nucleotides are TGTGCCAGCAGTGGGCAGGGGGCTGGGACTGAAGCTTTCTTT.